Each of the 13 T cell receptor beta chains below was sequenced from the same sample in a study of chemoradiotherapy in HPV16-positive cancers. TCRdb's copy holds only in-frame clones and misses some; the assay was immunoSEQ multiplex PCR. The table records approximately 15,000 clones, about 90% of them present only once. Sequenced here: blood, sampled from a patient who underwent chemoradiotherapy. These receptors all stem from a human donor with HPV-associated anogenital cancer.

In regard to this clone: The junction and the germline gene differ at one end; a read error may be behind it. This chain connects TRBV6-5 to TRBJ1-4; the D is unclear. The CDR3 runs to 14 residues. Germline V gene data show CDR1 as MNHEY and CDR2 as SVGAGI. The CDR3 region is CTSRLGQEGEKLFF. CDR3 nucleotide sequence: TGTACCAGCAGGCTGGGCCAAGAAGGTGAAAAACTGTTTTTT.

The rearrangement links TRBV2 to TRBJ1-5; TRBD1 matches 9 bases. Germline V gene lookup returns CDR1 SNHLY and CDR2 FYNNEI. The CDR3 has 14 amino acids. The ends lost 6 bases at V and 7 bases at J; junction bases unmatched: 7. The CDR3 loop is CASRVGQGSQPQHF. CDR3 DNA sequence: TGTGCCAGCAGGGTTGGACAGGGGAGCCAGCCCCAGCATTTT.

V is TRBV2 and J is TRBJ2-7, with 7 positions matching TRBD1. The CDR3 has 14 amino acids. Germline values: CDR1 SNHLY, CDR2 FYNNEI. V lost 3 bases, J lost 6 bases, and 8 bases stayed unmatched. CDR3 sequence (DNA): TGTGCCAGCAGTGATGTGGGCAGGGGGTCCGAGCAGTACTTC. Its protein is CASSDVGRGSEQYF.

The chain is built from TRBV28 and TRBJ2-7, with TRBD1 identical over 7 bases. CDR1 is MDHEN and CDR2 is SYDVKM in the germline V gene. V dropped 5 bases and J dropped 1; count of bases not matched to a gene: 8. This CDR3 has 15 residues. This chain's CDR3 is CASSPRDRLSYEQYF. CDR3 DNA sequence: TGTGCCAGCAGTCCCCGGGACAGACTATCCTACGAGCAGTACTTC.

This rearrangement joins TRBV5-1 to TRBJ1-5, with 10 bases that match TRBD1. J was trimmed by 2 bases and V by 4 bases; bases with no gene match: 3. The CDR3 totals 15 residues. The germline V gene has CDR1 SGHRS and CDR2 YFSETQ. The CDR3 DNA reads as TGCGCCAGCAGCGACGGGACAGGGGGCAATCAGCCCCAGCATTTT. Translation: CASSDGTGGNQPQHF.

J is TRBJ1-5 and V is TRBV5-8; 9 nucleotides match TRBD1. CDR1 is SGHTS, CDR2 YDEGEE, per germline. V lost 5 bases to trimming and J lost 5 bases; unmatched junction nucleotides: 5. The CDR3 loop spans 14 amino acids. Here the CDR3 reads CASRRGQGYQPQHF. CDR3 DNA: TGTGCCAGCAGACGGGGACAGGGCTATCAGCCCCAGCATTTT.

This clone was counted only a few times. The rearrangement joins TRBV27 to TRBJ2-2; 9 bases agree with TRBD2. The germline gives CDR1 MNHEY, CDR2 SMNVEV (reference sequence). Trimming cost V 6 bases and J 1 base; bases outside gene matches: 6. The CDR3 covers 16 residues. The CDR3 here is CASRGYSGGNTGELFF. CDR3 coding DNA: TGTGCCAGCAGGGGATATAGCGGGGGGAACACCGGGGAGCTGTTTTTT.

The CDR3 DNA is TGTGCCAGCAGCCGCGCCCGGGACAGGGTTCAGCAGCCCCAGCATTTT. Amino acids: CASSRARDRVQQPQHF. This chain joins TRBV27 and TRBJ1-5, with 9 bases lining up with TRBD1. The junction had 13 bases not matched to a gene; V was cut back by 6 bases and J by 7 bases. Germline CDR1 MNHEY, CDR2 SMNVEV (reference sequence). This CDR3 is 16 amino acids long.

The CDR3: CASSPPGQSSPLHF. DNA of the CDR3: TGTGCCAGCAGCCCACCGGGACAGTCCTCACCCCTCCACTTT. This chain links TRBV7-2 with TRBJ1-6; 7 bases agree with TRBD1. V lost 5 bases to trimming and J lost 10 bases; unmatched junction nucleotides: 8. This CDR3 has 14 amino acids. Germline V gene lookup returns CDR1 SGHTA and CDR2 FQGNSA.

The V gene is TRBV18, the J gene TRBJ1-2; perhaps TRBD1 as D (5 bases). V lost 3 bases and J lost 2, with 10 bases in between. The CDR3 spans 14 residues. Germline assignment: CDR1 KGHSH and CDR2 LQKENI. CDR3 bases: TGTGCCAGCTCACCGCAGGGACGGAACTATGGCTACACCTTC. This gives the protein CASSPQGRNYGYTF.

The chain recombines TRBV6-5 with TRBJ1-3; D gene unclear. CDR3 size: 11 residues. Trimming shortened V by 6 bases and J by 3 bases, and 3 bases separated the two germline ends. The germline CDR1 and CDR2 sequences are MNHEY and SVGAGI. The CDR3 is CASSNGNTIYF. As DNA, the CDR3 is TGTGCCAGCAGCAATGGAAACACCATATATTTT.

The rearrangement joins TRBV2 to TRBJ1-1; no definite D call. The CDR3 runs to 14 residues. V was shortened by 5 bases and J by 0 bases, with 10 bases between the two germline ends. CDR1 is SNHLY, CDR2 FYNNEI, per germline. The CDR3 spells CASSLGLMNTEAFF. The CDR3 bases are TGTGCCAGCAGTCTCGGACTGATGAACACTGAAGCTTTCTTT. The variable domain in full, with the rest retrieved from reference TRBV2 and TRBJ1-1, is EPEVTQTPSHQVTQMGQEVILRCVPISNHLYFYWYRQILGQKVEFLVSFYNNEISEKSEIFDDQFSVERPDGSNFTLKIRSTKLEDSAMYFCASSLGLMNTEAFFGQGTRLTVV.

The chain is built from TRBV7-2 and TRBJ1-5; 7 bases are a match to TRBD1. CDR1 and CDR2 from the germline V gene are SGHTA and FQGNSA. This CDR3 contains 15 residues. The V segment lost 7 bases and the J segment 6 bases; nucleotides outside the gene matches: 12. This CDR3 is CASTGLGGAGQPQHF. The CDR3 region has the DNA TGTGCCAGCACCGGGTTAGGGGGCGCGGGTCAGCCCCAGCATTTT.